Listed here are 4 T cell receptor beta chains from one sample, sequenced in a study of T cell repertoires in cytomegalovirus infection. TCRdb itself ran the reads through MiXCR, one entry per CDR3 protein. The data show more than 250,000 distinct CDR3 sequences, just under 25% seen once. Their recognized antigens are unknown. Sequencing used cultured PBMCs, obtained from culture after CMV antigen stimulation. The receptors shown here come from a human donor in good health (CMV status not recorded). Some clones in this sample may be carry-over from other donors' samples.

The rearrangement uses TRBV3-1 and TRBJ2-3; D possibly corresponds to TRBD2 (6 bases). V was pared by 3 bases and J by 8 bases, with 21 bases between. Germline assignment: CDR1 LGHDT and CDR2 YNNKEL (reference sequence). CDR3 length equals 16 residues. The CDR3 loop reads CASSQRAGTRSPTQYF. As DNA, the CDR3 is TGTGCCAGCAGCCAGAGGGCCGGGACTCGCTCACCTACGCAGTATTTT.

At least ten counts were recorded for this clonotype. The rearrangement uses TRBV7-2 and TRBJ2-7, with 15 bases fitting TRBD2. This CDR3 has 16 residues. The V gene's germline CDR1 is SGHTA and CDR2 FQGNSA. The ends lost 5 bases at V and 4 bases at J; junction bases unmatched: 6. The CDR3 protein is CASSHNGLAGGYEQYF. The CDR3 DNA follows: TGTGCCAGCAGCCACAACGGACTAGCGGGGGGGTACGAGCAGTACTTC.

V gene TRBV12-5 combines with J gene TRBJ1-1; D perhaps matches TRBD1 (5 bases). The V gene lost 6 bases and the J gene lost 7 bases, with 18 bases spanning the gap. Germline assignment: CDR1 LGHNT and CDR2 FRNRAP. The CDR3 contains 14 residues. CDR3 nucleotides: TGTGCTAGTGGACCACGGGGGGAGAGAAGTGAAGCTTTCTTT. It translates to CASGPRGERSEAFF.

This clonotype has ten or more counts. The chain uses TRBV7-9 and TRBJ2-5, with D perhaps matching TRBD2 (5 bases). The CDR3 is 15 residues long. The germline V gene has CDR1 SEHNR and CDR2 FQNEAQ (reference sequence). Trimming shortened V by 5 bases and J by 2 bases, and 15 bases separated the two germline ends. This chain's CDR3 is CASSVRPGIQETQYF. CDR3 DNA sequence: TGTGCCAGCAGCGTTCGACCGGGAATTCAAGAGACCCAGTACTTC.